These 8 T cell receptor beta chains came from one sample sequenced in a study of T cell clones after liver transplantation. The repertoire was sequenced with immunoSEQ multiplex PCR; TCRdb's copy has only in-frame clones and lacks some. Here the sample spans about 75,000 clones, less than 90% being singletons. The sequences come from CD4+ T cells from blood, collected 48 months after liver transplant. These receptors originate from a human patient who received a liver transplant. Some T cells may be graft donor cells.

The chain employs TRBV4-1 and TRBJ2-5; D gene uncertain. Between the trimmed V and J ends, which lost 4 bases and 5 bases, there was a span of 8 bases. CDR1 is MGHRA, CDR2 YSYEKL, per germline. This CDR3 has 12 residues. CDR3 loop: CASSRPGETQYF. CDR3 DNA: TGCGCCAGCAGCCGACCGGGTGAGACCCAGTACTTC.

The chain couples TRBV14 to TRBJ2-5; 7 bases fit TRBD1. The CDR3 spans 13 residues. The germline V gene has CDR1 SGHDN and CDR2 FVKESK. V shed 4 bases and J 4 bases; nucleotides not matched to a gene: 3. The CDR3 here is CASSLYRGETQYF. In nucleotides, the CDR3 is TGTGCCAGCAGCCTGTACAGGGGAGAGACCCAGTACTTC.

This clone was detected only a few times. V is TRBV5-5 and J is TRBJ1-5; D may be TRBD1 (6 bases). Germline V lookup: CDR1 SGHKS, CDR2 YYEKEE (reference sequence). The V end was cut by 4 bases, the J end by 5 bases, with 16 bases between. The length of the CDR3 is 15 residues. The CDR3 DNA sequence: TGTGCCAGCAGCCCCCTTGGGGGGGCGGATCAGCCCCAGCATTTT. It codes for CASSPLGGADQPQHF. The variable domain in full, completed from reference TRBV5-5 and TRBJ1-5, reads DAGVTQSPTHLIKTRGQQVTLRCSPISGHKSVSWYQQVLGQGPQFIFQYYEKEERGRGNFPDRFSARQFPNYSSELNVNALLLGDSALYLCASSPLGGADQPQHFGDGTRLSIL.

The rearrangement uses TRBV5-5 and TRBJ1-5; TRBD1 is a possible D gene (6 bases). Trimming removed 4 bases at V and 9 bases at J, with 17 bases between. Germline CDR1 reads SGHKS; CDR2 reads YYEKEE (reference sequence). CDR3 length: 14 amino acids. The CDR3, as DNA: TGTGCCAGCAGCCCAATGGACAGCGTCGGGCCCCAGCATTTT. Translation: CASSPMDSVGPQHF.

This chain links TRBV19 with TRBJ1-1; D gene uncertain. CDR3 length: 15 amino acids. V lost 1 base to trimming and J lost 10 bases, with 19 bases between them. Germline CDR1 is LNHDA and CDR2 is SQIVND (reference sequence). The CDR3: CASSIGGSSGARAFF. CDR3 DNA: TGTGCCAGTAGTATAGGCGGGAGTAGTGGTGCCCGAGCTTTCTTT.

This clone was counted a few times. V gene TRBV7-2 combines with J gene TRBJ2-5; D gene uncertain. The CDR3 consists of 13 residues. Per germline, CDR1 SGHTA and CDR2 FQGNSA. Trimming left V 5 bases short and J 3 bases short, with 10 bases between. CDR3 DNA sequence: TGTGCCAGCAGCCCCGGGCTAAAAGAGACCCAGTACTTC. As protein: CASSPGLKETQYF. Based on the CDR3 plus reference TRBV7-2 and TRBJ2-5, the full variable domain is GAGVSQSPSNKVTEKGKDVELRCDPISGHTALYWYRQSLGQGLEFLIYFQGNSAPDKSGLPSDRFSAERTGGSVSTLTIQRTQQEDSAVYLCASSPGLKETQYFGPGTRLLVL.

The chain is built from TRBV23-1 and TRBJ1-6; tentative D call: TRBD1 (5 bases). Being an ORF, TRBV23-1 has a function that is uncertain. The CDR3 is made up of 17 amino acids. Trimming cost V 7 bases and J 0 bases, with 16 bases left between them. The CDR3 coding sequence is TGCGCCAGCACCTTCCGGGACGCAGGCTCCTATAATTCACCCCTCCACTTT. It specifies CASTFRDAGSYNSPLHF.

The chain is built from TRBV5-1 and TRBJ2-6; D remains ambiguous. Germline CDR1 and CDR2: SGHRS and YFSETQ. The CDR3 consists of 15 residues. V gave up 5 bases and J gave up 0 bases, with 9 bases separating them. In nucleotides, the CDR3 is TGCGCCAGCAGGGCTAGTCTCTCTGGGGCCAACGTCCTGACTTTC. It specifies CASRASLSGANVLTF. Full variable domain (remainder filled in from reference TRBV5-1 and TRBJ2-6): KAGVTQTPRYLIKTRGQQVTLSCSPISGHRSVSWYQQTPGQGLQFLFEYFSETQRNKGNFPGRFSGRQFSNSRSEMNVSTLELGDSALYLCASRASLSGANVLTFGAGSRLTVL.